The rows below give T cell receptor beta chains drawn from one sample of a study of CD8 T cells in ankylosing spondylitis. TCRdb re-called the 5' RACE reads with MiXCR, one entry per CDR3 protein. The table lists about 130,000 distinct CDR3 sequences, roughly an eighth of them singletons. Sequencing was carried out using blood, either unsorted or a sorted T cell fraction (not recorded which). Receptors were obtained from a female donor with ankylosing spondylitis or in good health (not recorded which). Each CDR3 is given with its conserved first and last residue. The D gene is left open where the match is weak. Only part of the rows carry a size: once, few, many, or a class if the clone is expanded.

NA	TRBV20-1	many	13	TRBJ2-7	TGCAGTGCGCCGGACTTCGGAGTCAACGAGCAGTACTTC	CSAPDFGVNEQYF
NA	TRBV10-3	few	16	TRBJ2-2	TGTGCCATCAGTGTGGGGAGCAGCACTGTCGCCGGGGAGCTGTTTTTT	CAISVGSSTVAGELFF
TRBD2	TRBV11-2	few	15	TRBJ2-7	TGTGCCAGCAGCTCGACTAGCGGGGGGGCCTACGAGCAGTACTTC	CASSSTSGGAYEQYF
TRBD1	TRBV28	few	15	TRBJ2-7	TGTGCCAGCAGTCCGCCGGGACAGGGTTCCTACGAGCAGTACTTC	CASSPPGQGSYEQYF
NA	TRBV9	NA	14	TRBJ2-7	TGTGCCAGCAGCGTAGGCCCGGTCTCCTACGAGCAGTACTTC	CASSVGPVSYEQYF
NA	TRBV30	NA	13	TRBJ2-1	TGTGCCTGGAGTGTACTACGGGACAATGAGCAGTTCTTC	CAWSVLRDNEQFF
NA	TRBV7-9	NA	12	TRBJ1-5	TGTGCCAGCAGCCAAGATGACCAGCCCCAGCATTTT	CASSQDDQPQHF
NA	TRBV12-3/TRBV12-4	NA	14	TRBJ2-1	TGTGCCAGCAGTTTCTCTAGAACGAGGGGTGAGCAGTTCTTC	CASSFSRTRGEQFF
TRBD1	TRBV11-2	few	15	TRBJ1-2	TGTGCCAGCAGCTTAGGACAGGGGACTTTCAGGGGCTACACCTTC	CASSLGQGTFRGYTF
NA	TRBV10-2	many	13	TRBJ1-5	TGCGCCAGCAGCGACAGGAGCAATCAGCCCCAGCATTTT	CASSDRSNQPQHF
NA	TRBV5-1	few	13	TRBJ2-7	TGCGCCAGCAGCTCCGACGGGTGGTACGAGCAGTACTTC	CASSSDGWYEQYF
NA	TRBV20-1	NA	11	TRBJ1-3	TGCAGTGCCCCGCAAGCTGACACCATATATTTT	CSAPQADTIYF
NA	TRBV6-5	NA	15	TRBJ2-5	TGTGCCAGCAGTTACTCGCAGGTCGGGAAGGAGACCCAGTACTTC	CASSYSQVGKETQYF
NA	TRBV5-1	many	14	TRBJ1-1	TGCGCCAGCATGATGGACAGTATGAACACTGAAGCTTTCTTT	CASMMDSMNTEAFF
NA	TRBV12-3/TRBV12-4	many	15	TRBJ1-5	TGTGCCAGCAGTCCCTCAGGGTATGGCAATCAGCCCCAGCATTTT	CASSPSGYGNQPQHF